The 10 T cell receptor beta chains given below trace back to one sample, sequenced in a study of siplizumab effects on memory and regulatory T cells. Repertoires were generated with immunoSEQ multiplex PCR, while TCRdb's copy carries only in-frame clones and drops some. This sample has 90,000 to 110,000 clones; about 92% occur once, and the top ten carry about 0.32%. The specimen sequenced was CD4+ T cells sorted from blood. These receptors all stem from a human donor in good health.

In this sample, this clone turned up a few times. The chain employs TRBV7-9 and TRBJ2-7, with 7 bases fitting TRBD1. The germline CDR1 and CDR2 sequences are SEHNR and FQNEAQ (reference sequence). Trimming removed 2 bases from V and 2 bases from J; junction bases left unmatched: 3. CDR3 size: 14 residues. The CDR3 reads CASSLRQGPYEQYF. In DNA form, the CDR3 reads TGTGCCAGCAGCTTAAGACAGGGACCCTACGAGCAGTACTTC.

This sequence joins TRBV6-5 and TRBJ2-7; the D call may be TRBD1 or TRBD2 (5 bases each). CDR3 length equals 14 residues. Germline values: CDR1 MNHEY, CDR2 SVGAGI. Between the trimmed V and J ends, which lost 2 bases and 5 bases, there was a span of 13 bases. In DNA, the CDR3 is TGTGCCAGCAGTTACCTTGGGGGTGAACACGAGCAGTACTTC. Amino acids: CASSYLGGEHEQYF.

The CDR3 loop reads CASSLKGSNTGELFF. The CDR3 DNA reads as TGCGCCAGCAGCTTAAAAGGTTCGAACACCGGGGAGCTGTTTTTT. The rearrangement uses TRBV5-1 and TRBJ2-2; D not resolved. Deletions cut 2 bases from V and 0 bases from J, with 8 bases between. This CDR3 contains 15 residues. Per the germline V gene, CDR1 is SGHRS and CDR2 is YFSETQ.

The rearrangement joins TRBV5-8 to TRBJ1-3; no definite D call. Trimming stripped 0 bases from V and 6 bases from J, with 7 bases between. Germline V CDR1 and CDR2: SGHTS, YDEGEE. The CDR3 totals 13 residues. CDR3 protein: CASSLVVVNTIYF. The CDR3 DNA sequence: TGTGCCAGCAGCTTGGTGGTTGTAAACACCATATATTTT.

This clone appeared a few times. V and J are TRBV6-5 and TRBJ1-2, with 9 bases identical to TRBD1. This CDR3 spans 15 amino acids. Germline V lookup: CDR1 MNHEY, CDR2 SVGAGI. J lost 5 bases, V lost 6 bases, and 10 bases had no gene match. The CDR3 nucleotides read TGTGCCAGCAGACCAATCACAGGGGGCGCGTATGGCTACACCTTC. Encoded protein: CASRPITGGAYGYTF.

This sequence joins TRBV30 and TRBJ1-1; 7 bases are shared with TRBD1. V was clipped by 3 bases and J by 10 bases; unmatched bases: 5. Germline CDR1 GTSNPN, CDR2 SVGIG (reference sequence). CDR3 length: 11 residues. The CDR3 DNA is TGTGCCTGGAGCGACAGGGTTTTAGCTTTCTTT. Translation gives CAWSDRVLAFF.

V gene TRBV5-6 combines with J gene TRBJ2-5; D ambiguous. CDR3 length: 13 residues. V lost 6 bases, J lost 1 base, and 10 bases lay in between. The germline CDR1 and CDR2 sequences are SGHDT and YYEEEE. The chain's CDR3 is CASTESSQETQYF. DNA of the CDR3: TGTGCCAGCACCGAAAGCAGCCAAGAGACCCAGTACTTC.

This chain links TRBV5-4 with TRBJ1-1; no clear D. The germline V gene encodes CDR1 SGHNT and CDR2 YYREEE (reference sequence). The CDR3 loop spans 16 amino acids. Trimming pared 2 bases from V and 1 base from J, leaving 15 bases between. The CDR3 DNA reads as TGTGCCAGCAGCTTCGGGGTAGGACTTTCGAACACTGAAGCTTTCTTT. This gives the protein CASSFGVGLSNTEAFF.

This clone was recorded once. The chain joins TRBV6-5 to TRBJ1-2, with 7 bases identical to TRBD1. CDR1 and CDR2 (germline): MNHEY, SVGAGI. V dropped 5 bases and J dropped 4; count of bases not matched to a gene: 7. This CDR3 comprises 14 residues. Here the CDR3 reads CASSRQGNSYGYTF. The DNA for the CDR3 is TGTGCCAGCAGTCGACAGGGAAACAGCTATGGCTACACCTTC.

The chain has TRBV25-1 and TRBJ2-7; D might be TRBD1 (6 bases). This CDR3 has 12 residues. CDR1 and CDR2 from the germline V gene are MGHDK and SYGVNS. Trimming removed 2 bases at V and 4 bases at J, with 6 bases between. The CDR3, as DNA: TGTGCCAGCAGTGAACAGGGGTACGAGCAGTACTTC. It translates to CASSEQGYEQYF.